Described below is a single TCR beta chain sequence and its context. The antigen is unknown. CDR3 length equals 14 residues. The germline V gene encodes CDR1 SGHTA and CDR2 FQGNSA. Trimming took off 0 bases at V and 0 bases at J, with 3 bases between the two ends. Primers for the PCR totalled 60 Vbeta and 13 Jbeta. TCRdb's table, derived via immunoSEQ multiplex PCR, lists solely in-frame clones and lacks some. Of 100,000 or so clones in the sample, 74% were seen once. These data belong to a study of cytomegalovirus exposure and HLA in healthy donors. Study in general: Early release data held 75 million to 90 million unique TCRs from HLA-typed donors. The study placed around 80% of its approximately 360 genotyped donors in the Caucasian-associated ancestry cluster.

Study observations and caveats: According to a later analysis, most TCR beta chains associated with CMV appeared HLA-restricted. A later analysis reportedly found fewer N-insertions in an Asian-associated ancestry cluster than the approximately 670-donor mean.

This TCR was recovered from a man aged 50 to 60 in good health and CMV-seropositive. The J gene is TRBJ1-5, the V gene TRBV7-2; D is unclear. Sequences were obtained from PBMCs. The CDR3 DNA follows: TGTGCCAGCAGCTTAGCCCATAGCAATCAGCCCCAGCATTTT. The encoded protein is CASSLAHSNQPQHF.